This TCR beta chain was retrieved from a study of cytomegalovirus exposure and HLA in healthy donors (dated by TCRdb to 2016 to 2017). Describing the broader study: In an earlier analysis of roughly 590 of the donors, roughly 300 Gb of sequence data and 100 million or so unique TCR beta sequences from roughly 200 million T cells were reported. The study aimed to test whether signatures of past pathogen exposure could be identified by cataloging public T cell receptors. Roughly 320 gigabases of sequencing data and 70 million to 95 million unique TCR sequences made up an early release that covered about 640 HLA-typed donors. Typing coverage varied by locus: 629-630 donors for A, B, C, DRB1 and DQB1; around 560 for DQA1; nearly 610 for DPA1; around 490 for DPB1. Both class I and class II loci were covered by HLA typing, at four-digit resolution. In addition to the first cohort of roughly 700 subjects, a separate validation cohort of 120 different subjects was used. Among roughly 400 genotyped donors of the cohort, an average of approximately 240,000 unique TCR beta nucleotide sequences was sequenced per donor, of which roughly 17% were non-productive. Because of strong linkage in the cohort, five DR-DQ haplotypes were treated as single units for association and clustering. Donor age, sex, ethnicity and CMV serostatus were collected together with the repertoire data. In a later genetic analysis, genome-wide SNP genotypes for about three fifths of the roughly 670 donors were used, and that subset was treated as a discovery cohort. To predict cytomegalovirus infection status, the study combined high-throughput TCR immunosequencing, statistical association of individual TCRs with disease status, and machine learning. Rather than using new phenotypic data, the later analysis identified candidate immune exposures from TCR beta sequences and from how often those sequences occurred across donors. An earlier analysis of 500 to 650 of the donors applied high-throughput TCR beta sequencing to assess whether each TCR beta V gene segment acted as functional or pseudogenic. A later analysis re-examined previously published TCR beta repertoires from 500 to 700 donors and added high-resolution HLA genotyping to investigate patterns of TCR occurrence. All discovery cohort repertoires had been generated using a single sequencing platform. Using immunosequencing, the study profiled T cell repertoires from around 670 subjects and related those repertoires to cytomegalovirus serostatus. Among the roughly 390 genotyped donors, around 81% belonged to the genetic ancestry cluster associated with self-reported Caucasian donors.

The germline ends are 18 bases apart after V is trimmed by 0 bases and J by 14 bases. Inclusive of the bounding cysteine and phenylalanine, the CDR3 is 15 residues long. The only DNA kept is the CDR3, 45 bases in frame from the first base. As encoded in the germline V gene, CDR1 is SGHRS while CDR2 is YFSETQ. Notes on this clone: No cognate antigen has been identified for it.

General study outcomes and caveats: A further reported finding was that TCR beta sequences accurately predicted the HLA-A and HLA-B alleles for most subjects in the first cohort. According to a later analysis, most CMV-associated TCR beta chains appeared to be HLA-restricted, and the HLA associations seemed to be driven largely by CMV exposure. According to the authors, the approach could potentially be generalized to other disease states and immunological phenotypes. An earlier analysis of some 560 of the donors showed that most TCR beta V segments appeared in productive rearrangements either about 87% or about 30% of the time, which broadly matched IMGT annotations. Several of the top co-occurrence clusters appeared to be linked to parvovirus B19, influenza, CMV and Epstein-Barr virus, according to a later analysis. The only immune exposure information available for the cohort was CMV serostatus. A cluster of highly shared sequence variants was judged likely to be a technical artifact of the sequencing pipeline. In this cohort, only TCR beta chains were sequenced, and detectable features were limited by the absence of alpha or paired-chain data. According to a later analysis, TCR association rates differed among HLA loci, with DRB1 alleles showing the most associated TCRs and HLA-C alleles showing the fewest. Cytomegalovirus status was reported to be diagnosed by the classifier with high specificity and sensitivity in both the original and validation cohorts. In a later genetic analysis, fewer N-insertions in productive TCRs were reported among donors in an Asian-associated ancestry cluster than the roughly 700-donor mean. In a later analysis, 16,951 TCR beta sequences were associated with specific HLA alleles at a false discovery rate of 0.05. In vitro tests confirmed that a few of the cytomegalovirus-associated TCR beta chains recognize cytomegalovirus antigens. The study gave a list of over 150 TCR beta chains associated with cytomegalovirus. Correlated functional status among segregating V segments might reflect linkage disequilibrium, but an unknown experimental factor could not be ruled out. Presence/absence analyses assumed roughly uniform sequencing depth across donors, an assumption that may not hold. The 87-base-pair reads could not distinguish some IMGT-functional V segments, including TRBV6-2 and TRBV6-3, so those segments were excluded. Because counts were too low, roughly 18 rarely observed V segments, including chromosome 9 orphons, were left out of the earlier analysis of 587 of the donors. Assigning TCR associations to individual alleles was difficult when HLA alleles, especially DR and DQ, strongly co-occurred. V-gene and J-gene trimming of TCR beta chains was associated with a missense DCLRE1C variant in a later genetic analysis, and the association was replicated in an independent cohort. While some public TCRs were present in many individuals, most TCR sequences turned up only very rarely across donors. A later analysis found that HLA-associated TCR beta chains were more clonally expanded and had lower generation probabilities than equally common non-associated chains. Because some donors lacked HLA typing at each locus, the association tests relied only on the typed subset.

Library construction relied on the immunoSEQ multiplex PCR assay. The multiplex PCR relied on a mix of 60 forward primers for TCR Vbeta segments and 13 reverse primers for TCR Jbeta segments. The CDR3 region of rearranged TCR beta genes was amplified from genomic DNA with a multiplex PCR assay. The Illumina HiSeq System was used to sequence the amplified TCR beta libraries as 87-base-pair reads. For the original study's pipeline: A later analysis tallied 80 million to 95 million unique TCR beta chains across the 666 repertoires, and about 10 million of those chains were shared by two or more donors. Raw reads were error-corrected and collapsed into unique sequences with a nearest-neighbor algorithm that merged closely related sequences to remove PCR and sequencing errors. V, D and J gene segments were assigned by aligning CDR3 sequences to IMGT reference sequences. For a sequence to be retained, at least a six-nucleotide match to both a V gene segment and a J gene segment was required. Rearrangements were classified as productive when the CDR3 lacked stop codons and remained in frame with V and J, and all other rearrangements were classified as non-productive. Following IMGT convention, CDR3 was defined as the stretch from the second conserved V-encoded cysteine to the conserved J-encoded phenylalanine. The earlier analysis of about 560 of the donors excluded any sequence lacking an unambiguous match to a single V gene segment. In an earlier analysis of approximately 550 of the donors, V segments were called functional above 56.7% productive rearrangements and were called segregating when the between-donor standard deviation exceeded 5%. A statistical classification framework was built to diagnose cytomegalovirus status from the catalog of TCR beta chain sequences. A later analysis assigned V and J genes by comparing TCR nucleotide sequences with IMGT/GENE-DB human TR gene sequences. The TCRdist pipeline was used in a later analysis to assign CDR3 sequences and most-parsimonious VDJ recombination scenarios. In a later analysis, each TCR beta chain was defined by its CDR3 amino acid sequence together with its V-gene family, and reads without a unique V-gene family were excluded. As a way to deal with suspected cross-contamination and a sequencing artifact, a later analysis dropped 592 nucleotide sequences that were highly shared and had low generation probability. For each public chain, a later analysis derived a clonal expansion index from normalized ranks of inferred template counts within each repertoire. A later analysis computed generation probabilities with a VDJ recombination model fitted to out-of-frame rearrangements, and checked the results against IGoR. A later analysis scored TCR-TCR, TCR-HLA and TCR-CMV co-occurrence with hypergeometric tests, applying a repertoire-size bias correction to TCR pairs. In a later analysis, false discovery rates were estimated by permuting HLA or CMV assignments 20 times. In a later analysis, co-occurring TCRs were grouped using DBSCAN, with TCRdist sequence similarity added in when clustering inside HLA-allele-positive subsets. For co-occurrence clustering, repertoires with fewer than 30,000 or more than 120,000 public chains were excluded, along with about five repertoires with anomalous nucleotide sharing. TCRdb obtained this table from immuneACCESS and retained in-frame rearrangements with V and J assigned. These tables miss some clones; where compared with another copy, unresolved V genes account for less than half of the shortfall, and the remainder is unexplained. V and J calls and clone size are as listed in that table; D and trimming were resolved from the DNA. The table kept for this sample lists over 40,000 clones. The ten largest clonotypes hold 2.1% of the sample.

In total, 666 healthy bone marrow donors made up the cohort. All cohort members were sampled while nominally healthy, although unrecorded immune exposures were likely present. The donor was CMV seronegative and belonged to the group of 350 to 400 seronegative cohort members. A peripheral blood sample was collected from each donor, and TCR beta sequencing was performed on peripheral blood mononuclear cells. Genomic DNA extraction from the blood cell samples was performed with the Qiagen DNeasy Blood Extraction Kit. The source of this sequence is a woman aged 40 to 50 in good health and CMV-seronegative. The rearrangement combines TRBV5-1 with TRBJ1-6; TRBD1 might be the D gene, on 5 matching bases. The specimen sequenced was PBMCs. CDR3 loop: CASSLGGEGASALHF. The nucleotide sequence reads TGCGCCAGCAGCTTGGGAGGTGAAGGGGCCTCAGCCCTCCACTTT.